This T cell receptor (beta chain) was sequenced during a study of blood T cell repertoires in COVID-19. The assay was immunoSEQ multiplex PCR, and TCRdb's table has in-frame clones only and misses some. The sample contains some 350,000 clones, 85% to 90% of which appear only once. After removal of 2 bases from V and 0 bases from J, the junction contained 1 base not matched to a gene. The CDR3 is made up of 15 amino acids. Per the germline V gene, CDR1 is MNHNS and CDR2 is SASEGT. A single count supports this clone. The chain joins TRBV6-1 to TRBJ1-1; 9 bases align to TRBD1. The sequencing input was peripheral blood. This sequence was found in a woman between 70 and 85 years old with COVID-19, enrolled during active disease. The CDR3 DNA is TGTGCCAGCAGTGAAACAGGGGGCGTGAACACTGAAGCTTTCTTT. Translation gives CASSETGGVNTEAFF.